This TCR beta chain was identified in a study of cytomegalovirus exposure and HLA in healthy donors (dated by TCRdb to about 2017). Some background on the complete study: According to an earlier analysis of a few hundred of the donors, 200 million or so T cells yielded 90 million to 130 million unique TCR beta sequences and 250 to 350 Gb of sequence data. In addition to the first cohort of 666 subjects, a separate validation cohort of 120 different subjects was used. A few DR-DQ haplotypes were treated as single units for association and clustering because of strong linkage in the cohort. To decide whether each TCR beta V gene segment behaved as functional or pseudogenic, an earlier analysis of fewer than 750 of the donors relied on high-throughput TCR beta sequencing. On average, around 200,000 unique TCR beta nucleotide sequences were sequenced per donor among 398 genotyped donors of the cohort, with around 19% of those sequences being non-productive. An early release that covered fewer than 800 HLA-typed donors contained approximately 300 gigabases of sequencing data and tens of millions of unique TCR sequences. All discovery cohort repertoires had been generated on a single sequencing platform. In the later analysis, no new phenotypic data were used to find candidate immune exposures; instead, reliance was placed on TCR beta sequences and their occurrence across donors. Genome-wide SNP genotypes for about 65% of the roughly 700 donors were used in a later genetic analysis, which treated that subset as a discovery cohort. A later analysis re-analyzed previously published TCR beta repertoires from approximately 670 donors and added high-resolution HLA genotyping to study TCR occurrence patterns. Class I and class II HLA loci were covered by the typing at four-digit resolution. The study was designed to test whether signatures of past pathogen exposure could be identified by cataloging public T cell receptors. The study profiled the T cell repertoires of more than 500 subjects by immunosequencing and related them to cytomegalovirus serostatus. Typing coverage differed by locus: A, B, C, DRB1 and DQB1 were typed in roughly 629-630 donors, DQA1 in 522, DPA1 in some 610, and DPB1 in roughly 470. Of the roughly 400 genotyped donors, roughly 80% fell in the genetic ancestry cluster associated with self-reported Caucasian donors. High-throughput TCR immunosequencing, statistical association of individual TCRs with disease status, and machine learning were combined to predict cytomegalovirus infection status. Alongside the repertoire data, information on donor age, sex, ethnicity and CMV serostatus was compiled.

CDR3 length: 14 amino acids, cysteine to phenylalanine. Only the CDR3 region is kept as DNA, spanning 42 bases read in frame from base 1. V gives up 1 base and J gives up 0 bases, and the segment between their germline ends measures 7 bases. Taken from the germline V gene (reference sequence), the CDR1 and CDR2 loops are GTSNPN and SVGIG. The cohort was made up of under 800 healthy bone marrow donors. At the time of sampling, every cohort member was nominally healthy, though immune exposures that went unrecorded were likely present. The donor was CMV seronegative and was included in the group of several hundred seronegative cohort members. Every donor gave a peripheral blood sample, and the peripheral blood mononuclear cells from that sample were used for TCR beta sequencing. Genomic DNA extraction from the blood cell samples was performed with the Qiagen DNeasy Blood Extraction Kit. Receptors were amplified or captured by the immunoSEQ multiplex PCR assay. For the multiplex PCR, a mixture combining 60 forward primers for TCR Vbeta segments and 13 reverse primers for TCR Jbeta segments was used. The CDR3 region of rearranged TCR beta genes was amplified from genomic DNA by a multiplex PCR assay. The Illumina HiSeq System was used to sequence the amplified TCR beta libraries as 87-base-pair reads. The authors processed their data as follows. In a later analysis, tens of millions of unique TCR beta chains were counted across the 500 to 850 repertoires, and about 10 million of these chains were shared by at least two donors. To remove PCR and sequencing errors, raw reads were error-corrected and collapsed into unique sequences using a nearest-neighbor algorithm that merged closely related sequences. To assign V, D and J gene segments, CDR3 sequences were aligned to IMGT reference sequences. For a sequence to be retained, a match of at least six nucleotides was required to both a V gene segment and a J gene segment. A rearrangement counted as productive if the CDR3 had no stop codons and remained in frame with V and J, and every other rearrangement counted as non-productive. Following IMGT convention, CDR3 was defined as the stretch from the second conserved V-encoded cysteine to the conserved J-encoded phenylalanine. The earlier analysis of some 600 of the donors excluded sequences that lacked an unambiguous match to a single V gene segment. An earlier analysis of 587 of the donors classified V segments as functional when productive rearrangements were above 56.7% and as segregating when the standard deviation between donors was above 5%. A statistical classification framework was built to diagnose cytomegalovirus status from the catalog of TCR beta chain sequences. V and J gene assignment, in a later analysis, came from comparing TCR nucleotide sequences with IMGT/GENE-DB human TR gene sequences. A later analysis assigned CDR3 sequences and most-parsimonious VDJ recombination scenarios with the TCRdist pipeline. In a later analysis, each TCR beta chain was defined by its CDR3 amino acid sequence together with its V-gene family, and reads lacking a unique V-gene family were excluded. To address suspected cross-contamination and a sequencing artifact, a later analysis removed several hundred highly shared, low-generation-probability nucleotide sequences. A later analysis calculated a clonal expansion index for each public chain from normalized within-repertoire ranks of inferred template counts. In a later analysis, generation probabilities were computed using a VDJ recombination model fitted to out-of-frame rearrangements, and the results were checked against IGoR. In a later analysis, hypergeometric tests were used to score TCR-TCR, TCR-HLA and TCR-CMV co-occurrence, with a repertoire-size bias correction applied to TCR pairs. To estimate false discovery rates, a later analysis permuted the HLA or CMV assignments 20 times. In a later analysis, co-occurring TCRs were grouped using DBSCAN, and TCRdist sequence similarity was added for clustering within HLA-allele-positive subsets. For co-occurrence clustering, repertoires with fewer than 30,000 or more than 120,000 public chains were excluded, along with four or five repertoires with anomalous nucleotide sharing. Held by TCRdb, this immuneACCESS table contains in-frame sequences only and omits some clones. Under half of the omission traces to an unresolved V gene where checked; the cause of the rest is unknown. V and J calls and clone size are copied from that table; D and trimming were computed from the DNA. Across this sample there are over 100,000 clones, with over 75% seen only once. Roughly 5% of the sample comes from the top ten.

As to this clone: Its antigen is still unknown. No much larger clonotype is one base removed from it; base qualities were not supplied.

Study-wide findings and limitations: In vitro tests confirmed that a few of the cytomegalovirus-associated TCR beta chains recognize cytomegalovirus antigens. A later analysis associated 16,951 TCR beta sequences with specific HLA alleles at a false discovery rate of 0.05. Compared with the roughly 670-donor mean, donors in an Asian-associated ancestry cluster had fewer N-insertions in productive TCRs, according to a later genetic analysis. A later analysis found that TCR association rates varied across HLA loci, with DRB1 alleles showing the most associated TCRs and HLA-C alleles the fewest. The authors suggested that the approach could potentially be extended to other disease states and immunological phenotypes. In a later genetic analysis, a missense DCLRE1C variant was associated with V-gene and J-gene trimming of TCR beta chains, and the association was replicated in an independent cohort. Because counts were too low, seventeen rarely observed V segments, including chromosome 9 orphons, were left out of the earlier analysis of a few hundred of the donors. The presence/absence analyses assumed that sequencing depth was roughly uniform across donors, and that assumption may not be true. Most CMV-associated TCR beta chains appeared to be HLA-restricted in a later analysis, and the HLA associations seemed to be driven largely by CMV exposure. A further reported finding was that TCR beta sequences accurately predicted the HLA-A and HLA-B alleles for most subjects in the first cohort. CMV serostatus was the only immune exposure information available for the cohort. Linkage disequilibrium might explain the correlated functional status among segregating V segments, but an unknown experimental factor could not be excluded. When HLA alleles, especially DR and DQ, strongly co-occurred, TCR associations were difficult to assign to individual alleles. The study gave a list of more than 150 TCR beta chains associated with cytomegalovirus. The classifier was reported to diagnose cytomegalovirus status with high specificity and sensitivity in both the original and validation cohorts. In an earlier analysis of about 550 of the donors, most TCR beta V segments were observed in productive rearrangements about 87% or about 30% of the time, broadly matching IMGT annotations. This cohort had only TCR beta chains sequenced, and the lack of alpha or paired-chain data limited which features could be detected. A cluster of highly shared sequence variants was judged likely to represent a technical artifact of the sequencing pipeline. Because some donors lacked HLA typing at each locus, the association tests relied only on the typed subset. In a later analysis, several top co-occurrence clusters were reported to appear linked to parvovirus B19, influenza, CMV and Epstein-Barr virus. Compared with equally common non-associated chains, HLA-associated TCR beta chains in a later analysis were more clonally expanded and had lower generation probabilities. Some IMGT-functional V segments, including TRBV6-2 and TRBV6-3, could not be told apart with the 87-base-pair reads, so those segments were excluded. Most TCR sequences were seen in very few donors, while some public TCRs were found in many individuals.

The chain uses TRBV30 and TRBJ2-1; no D gene can be assigned with confidence. Sequencing used PBMCs. The receptor was derived from a young man in good health and CMV-seronegative. The CDR3 sequence is CAWSGVSSYNEQFF. DNA sequence: TGTGCCTGGAGTGGAGTAAGCTCCTACAATGAGCAGTTCTTC.